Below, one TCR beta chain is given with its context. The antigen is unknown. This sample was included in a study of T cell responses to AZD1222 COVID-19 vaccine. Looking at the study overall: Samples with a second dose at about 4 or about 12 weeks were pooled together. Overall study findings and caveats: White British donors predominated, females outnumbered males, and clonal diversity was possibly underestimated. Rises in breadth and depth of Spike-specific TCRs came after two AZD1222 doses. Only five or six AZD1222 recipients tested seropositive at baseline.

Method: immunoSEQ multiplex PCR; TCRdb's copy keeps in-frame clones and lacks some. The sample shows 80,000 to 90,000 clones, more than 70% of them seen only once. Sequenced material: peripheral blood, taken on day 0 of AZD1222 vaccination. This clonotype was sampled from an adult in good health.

The chain's CDR3 is CASRHPGDTQYF. In DNA form, the CDR3 reads TGTGCCAGCAGACACCCGGGGGATACGCAGTATTTT. The chain recombines TRBV7-2 with TRBJ2-3, with D maybe TRBD2 (5 bases). Germline loops: CDR1 SGHTA, CDR2 FQGNSA. The CDR3 consists of 12 residues. Trimming pared 6 bases from V and 6 bases from J, leaving 10 bases between. The full variable domain, completed using reference TRBV7-2 and TRBJ2-3, is GAGVSQSPSNKVTEKGKDVELRCDPISGHTALYWYRQSLGQGLEFLIYFQGNSAPDKSGLPSDRFSAERTGGSVSTLTIQRTQQEDSAVYLCASRHPGDTQYFGPGTRLTVL.